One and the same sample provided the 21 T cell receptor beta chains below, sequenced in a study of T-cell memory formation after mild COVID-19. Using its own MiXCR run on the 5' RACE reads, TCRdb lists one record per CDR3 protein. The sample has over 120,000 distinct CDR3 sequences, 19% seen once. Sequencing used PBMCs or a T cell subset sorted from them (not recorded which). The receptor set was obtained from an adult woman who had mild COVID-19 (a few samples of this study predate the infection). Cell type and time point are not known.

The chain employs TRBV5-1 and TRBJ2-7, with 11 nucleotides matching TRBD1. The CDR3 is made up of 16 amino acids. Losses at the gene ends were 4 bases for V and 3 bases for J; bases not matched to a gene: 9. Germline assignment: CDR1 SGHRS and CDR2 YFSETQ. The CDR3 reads CASSRGTGGIVYEQYF. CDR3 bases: TGCGCCAGCAGCCGAGGGACAGGGGGTATAGTCTACGAGCAGTACTTC.

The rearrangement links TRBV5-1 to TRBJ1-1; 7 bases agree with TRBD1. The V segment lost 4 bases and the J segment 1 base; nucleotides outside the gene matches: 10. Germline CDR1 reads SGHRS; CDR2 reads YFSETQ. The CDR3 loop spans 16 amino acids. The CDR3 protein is CASSMRKQGSNTEAFF. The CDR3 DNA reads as TGCGCCAGCAGCATGAGGAAACAGGGGTCGAACACTGAAGCTTTCTTT.

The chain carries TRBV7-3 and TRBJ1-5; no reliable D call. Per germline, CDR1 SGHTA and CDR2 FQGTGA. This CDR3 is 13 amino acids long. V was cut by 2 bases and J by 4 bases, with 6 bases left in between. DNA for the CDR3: TGTGCCAGCAGCTTAGAGCCGAATCAGCCCCAGCATTTT. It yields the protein CASSLEPNQPQHF.

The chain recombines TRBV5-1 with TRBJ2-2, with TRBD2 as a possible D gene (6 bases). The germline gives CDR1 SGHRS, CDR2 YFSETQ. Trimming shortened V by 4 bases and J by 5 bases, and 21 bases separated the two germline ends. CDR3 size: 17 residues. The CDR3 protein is CASSRLGGILKTGELFF. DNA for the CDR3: TGCGCCAGCAGCCGTTTAGGCGGGATCTTGAAAACCGGGGAGCTGTTTTTT.

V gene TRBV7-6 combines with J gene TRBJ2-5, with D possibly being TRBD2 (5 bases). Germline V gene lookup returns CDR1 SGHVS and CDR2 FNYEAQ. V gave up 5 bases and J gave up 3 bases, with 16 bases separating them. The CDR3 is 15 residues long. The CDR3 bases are TGTGCCAGCAGCCAAAACGTTCTGGGAGAAGAGACCCAGTACTTC. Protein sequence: CASSQNVLGEETQYF. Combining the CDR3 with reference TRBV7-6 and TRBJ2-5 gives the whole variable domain GAGVSQSPRYKVTKRGQDVALRCDPISGHVSLYWYRQALGQGPEFLTYFNYEAQQDKSGLPNDRFSAERPEGSISTLTIQRTEQRDSAMYRCASSQNVLGEETQYFGPGTRLLVL.

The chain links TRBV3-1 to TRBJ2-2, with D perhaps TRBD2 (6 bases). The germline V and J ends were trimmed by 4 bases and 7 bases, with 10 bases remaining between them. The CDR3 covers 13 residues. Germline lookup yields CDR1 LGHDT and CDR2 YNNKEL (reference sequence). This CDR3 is CASSPGGHGELFF. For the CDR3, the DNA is TGTGCCAGCAGCCCCGGGGGTCACGGGGAGCTGTTTTTT.

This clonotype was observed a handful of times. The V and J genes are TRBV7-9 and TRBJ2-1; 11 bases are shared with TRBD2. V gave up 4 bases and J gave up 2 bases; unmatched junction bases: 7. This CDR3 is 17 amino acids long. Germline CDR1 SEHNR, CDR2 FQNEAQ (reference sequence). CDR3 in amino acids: CASSYETSGRTYNEQFF. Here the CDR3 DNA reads TGTGCCAGCAGCTATGAAACTAGCGGGAGAACCTACAATGAGCAGTTCTTC.

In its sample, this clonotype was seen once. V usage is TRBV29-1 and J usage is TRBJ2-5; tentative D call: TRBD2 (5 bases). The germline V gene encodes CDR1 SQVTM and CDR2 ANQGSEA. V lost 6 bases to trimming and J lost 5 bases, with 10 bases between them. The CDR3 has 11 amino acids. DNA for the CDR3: TGCAGCGTGGATGGGAGCGAGACCCAGTACTTC. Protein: CSVDGSETQYF. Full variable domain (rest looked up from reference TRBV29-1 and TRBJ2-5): SAVISQKPSRDICQRGTSLTIQCQVDSQVTMMFWYRQQPGQSLTLIATANQGSEATYESGFVIDKFPISRPNLTFSTLTVSNMSPEDSSIYLCSVDGSETQYFGPGTRLLVL.

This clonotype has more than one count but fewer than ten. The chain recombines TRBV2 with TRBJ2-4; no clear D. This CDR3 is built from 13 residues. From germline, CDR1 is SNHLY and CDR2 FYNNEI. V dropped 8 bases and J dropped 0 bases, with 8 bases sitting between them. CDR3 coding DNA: TGTGCCAGCGGGGATCTAGCCAAAAACATTCAGTACTTC. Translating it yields CASGDLAKNIQYF. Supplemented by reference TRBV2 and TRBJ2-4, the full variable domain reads EPEVTQTPSHQVTQMGQEVILRCVPISNHLYFYWYRQILGQKVEFLVSFYNNEISEKSEIFDDQFSVERPDGSNFTLKIRSTKLEDSAMYFCASGDLAKNIQYFGAGTRLSVL.

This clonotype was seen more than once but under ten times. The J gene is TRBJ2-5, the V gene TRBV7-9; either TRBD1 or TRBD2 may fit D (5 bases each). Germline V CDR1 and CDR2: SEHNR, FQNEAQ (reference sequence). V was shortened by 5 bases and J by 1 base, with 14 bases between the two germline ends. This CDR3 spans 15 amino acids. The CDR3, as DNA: TGTGCCAGCAGCCGTTGGTGGGACCGCCAAGAGACCCAGTACTTC. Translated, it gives CASSRWWDRQETQYF. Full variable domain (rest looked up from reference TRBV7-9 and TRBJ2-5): DTGVSQNPRHKITKRGQNVTFRCDPISEHNRLYWYRQTLGQGPEFLTYFQNEAQLEKSRLLSDRFSAERPKGSFSTLEIQRTEQGDSAMYLCASSRWWDRQETQYFGPGTRLLVL.

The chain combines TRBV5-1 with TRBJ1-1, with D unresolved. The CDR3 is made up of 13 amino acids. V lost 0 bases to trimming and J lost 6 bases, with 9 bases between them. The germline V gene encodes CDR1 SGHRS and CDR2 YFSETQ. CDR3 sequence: CASSLGPRAEAFF. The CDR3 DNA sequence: TGCGCCAGCAGCTTGGGACCCCGGGCTGAAGCTTTCTTT.

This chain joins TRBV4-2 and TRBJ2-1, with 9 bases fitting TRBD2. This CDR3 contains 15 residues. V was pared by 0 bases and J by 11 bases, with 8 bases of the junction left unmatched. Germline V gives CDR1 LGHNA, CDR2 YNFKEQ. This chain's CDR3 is CASSQDRDSGRKQFF. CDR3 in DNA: TGTGCCAGCAGCCAAGATCGGGATAGCGGGAGAAAGCAGTTCTTC.

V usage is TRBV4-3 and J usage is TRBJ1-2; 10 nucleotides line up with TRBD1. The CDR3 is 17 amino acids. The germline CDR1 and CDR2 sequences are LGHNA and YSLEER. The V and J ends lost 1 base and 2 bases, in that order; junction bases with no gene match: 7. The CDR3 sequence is CASSQAGTGERNYGYTF. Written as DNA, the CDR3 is TGCGCCAGCAGCCAAGCCGGGACAGGGGAGAGGAACTATGGCTACACCTTC.

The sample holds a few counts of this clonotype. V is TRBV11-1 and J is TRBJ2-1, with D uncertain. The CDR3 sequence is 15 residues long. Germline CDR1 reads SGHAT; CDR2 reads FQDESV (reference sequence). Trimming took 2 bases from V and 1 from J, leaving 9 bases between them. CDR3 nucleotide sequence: TGTGCCAGCAGCTTATTCCTGGCATCCTACAATGAGCAGTTCTTC. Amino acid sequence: CASSLFLASYNEQFF.

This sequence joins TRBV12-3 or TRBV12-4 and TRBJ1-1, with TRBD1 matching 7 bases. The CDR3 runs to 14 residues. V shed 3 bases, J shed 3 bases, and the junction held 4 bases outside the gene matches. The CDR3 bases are TGTGCCAGCAGTTTGGGTACAGGGGACACTGAAGCTTTCTTT. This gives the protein CASSLGTGDTEAFF.

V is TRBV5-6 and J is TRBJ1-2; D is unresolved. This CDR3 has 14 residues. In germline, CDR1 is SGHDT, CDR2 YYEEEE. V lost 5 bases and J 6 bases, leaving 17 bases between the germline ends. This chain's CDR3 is CASRRQPGVDGYTF. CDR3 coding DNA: TGTGCCAGCAGGCGGCAACCGGGAGTCGATGGCTACACCTTC.

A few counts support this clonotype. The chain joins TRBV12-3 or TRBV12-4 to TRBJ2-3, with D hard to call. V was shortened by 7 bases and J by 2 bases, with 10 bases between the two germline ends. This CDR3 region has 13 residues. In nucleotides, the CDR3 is TGTGCCAGCATATTCTGGGCCACAGATACGCAGTATTTT. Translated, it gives CASIFWATDTQYF.

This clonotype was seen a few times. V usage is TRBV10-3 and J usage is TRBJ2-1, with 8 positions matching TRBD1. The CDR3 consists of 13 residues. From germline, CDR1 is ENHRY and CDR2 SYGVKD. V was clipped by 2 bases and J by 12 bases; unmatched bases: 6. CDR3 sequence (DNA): TGTGCCATCAGTGAGCCCCAGGGGGCTGGGCAGTTCTTC. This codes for CAISEPQGAGQFF.

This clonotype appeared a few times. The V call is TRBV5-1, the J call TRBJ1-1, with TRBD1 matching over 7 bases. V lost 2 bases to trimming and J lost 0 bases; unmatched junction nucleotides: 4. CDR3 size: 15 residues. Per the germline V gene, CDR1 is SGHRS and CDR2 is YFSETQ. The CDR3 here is CASSFTGTVNTEAFF. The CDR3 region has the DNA TGCGCCAGCAGCTTTACCGGGACAGTGAACACTGAAGCTTTCTTT.

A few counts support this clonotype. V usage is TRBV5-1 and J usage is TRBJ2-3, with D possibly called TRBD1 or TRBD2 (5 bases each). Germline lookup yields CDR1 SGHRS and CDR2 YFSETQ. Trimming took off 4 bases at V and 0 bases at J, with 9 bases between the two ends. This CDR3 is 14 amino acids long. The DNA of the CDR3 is TGCGCCAGCAGCGAGGGGCCTAGCACAGATACGCAGTATTTT. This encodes CASSEGPSTDTQYF.

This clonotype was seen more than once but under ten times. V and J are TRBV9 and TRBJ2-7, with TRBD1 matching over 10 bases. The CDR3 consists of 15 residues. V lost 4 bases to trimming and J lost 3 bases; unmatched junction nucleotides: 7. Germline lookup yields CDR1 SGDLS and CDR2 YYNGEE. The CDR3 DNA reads TGTGCCAGCAGCCCCGACAGGGGGCGGATCTACGAGCAGTACTTC. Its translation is CASSPDRGRIYEQYF.